The 29 T cell receptor beta chains below were found in one sample sequenced in a study of OX40 agonist ivuxolimab in advanced cancers. Only in-frame clones appear in the TCRdb table, and some are missing; sequencing was by immunoSEQ multiplex PCR. The table lists tens of thousands of clones, roughly 90% of them singletons, with about 19% in the top ten. Sequencing used CD4+ or CD8+ T cells sorted from blood, obtained in a trial of the OX40 agonist ivuxolimab. Receptor source: an adult with an advanced solid tumor such as melanoma, head and neck, liver or kidney cancer.

This clone was seen a single time. The CDR3 bases are TGCGCCAGCAGTGCTGGGACTAATGATCCGAACACCGGGGAGCTGTTTTTT. Translation: CASSAGTNDPNTGELFF. This chain uses TRBV10-1 with TRBJ2-2; 7 nucleotides match TRBD2. Germline CDR1 and CDR2: WNHNN and SYGVQD (reference sequence). CDR3 length equals 17 residues. The V gene end was trimmed by 4 bases and the J gene end by 0 bases; junction bases not matched to a gene: 8.

V and J are TRBV19 and TRBJ2-1, with a tentative D call TRBD1 (7 bases). The germline V and J ends were trimmed by 1 base and 6 bases, with 19 bases remaining between them. The CDR3 has 17 residues. Germline CDR1 and CDR2: LNHDA and SQIVND (reference sequence). As DNA, the CDR3 is TGTGCCAGTAGTATAGTGGGGGGAGACAGGGCCCTCAATGAGCAGTTCTTC. Translating it yields CASSIVGGDRALNEQFF. The full variable domain, rest sourced from reference TRBV19 and TRBJ2-1, is DGGITQSPKYLFRKEGQNVTLSCEQNLNHDAMYWYRQDPGQGLRLIYYSQIVNDFQKGDIAEGYSVSREKKESFPLTVTSAQKNPTAFYLCASSIVGGDRALNEQFFGPGTRLTVL.

This clone was recorded only once. The sample carries other DNA sequences with the same CDR3. The chain combines TRBV5-1 with TRBJ1-1; 10 positions match TRBD1. Germline-derived CDR1 and CDR2 are SGHRS and YFSETQ. CDR3 length equals 15 residues. Germline trimming cut 3 bases from V and 0 bases from J; bases unmatched to any gene: 2. The CDR3 here is CASSSGTGVNTEAFF. The CDR3 nucleotides read TGCGCCAGCAGCTCCGGGACAGGGGTGAACACTGAAGCTTTCTTT.

The V and J genes are TRBV6-5 and TRBJ2-2; D gene unclear. Trimming stripped 10 bases from V and 1 base from J, with 10 bases between. Looked up from germline, CDR1 is MNHEY and CDR2 is SVGAGI. This CDR3 comprises 13 residues. The CDR3 bases are TGTGCCACCCTCAAACTGAACACCGGGGAGCTGTTTTTT. This gives the protein CATLKLNTGELFF.

V usage is TRBV6-1 and J usage is TRBJ2-1, with 7 positions matching TRBD1. Per germline, CDR1 MNHNS and CDR2 SASEGT. After removal of 10 bases from V and 3 bases from J, the junction contained 9 bases not matched to a gene. This CDR3 spans 14 amino acids. The CDR3 loop reads CATEGQVIYNEQFF. Written as DNA, the CDR3 is TGTGCCACAGAAGGACAGGTTATCTACAATGAGCAGTTCTTC.

V usage is TRBV21-1 and J usage is TRBJ2-3. TRBV21-1 is an annotated pseudogene. The CDR3 spans 16 residues. The CDR3 nucleotides are TGTGCCAGCAGCGAGAGGCACAGCCGATCCACAGATACGCAGTATTTT. Amino acids: CASSERHSRSTDTQYF.

The V call is TRBV13, the J call TRBJ2-7; no reliable D call. V lost 0 bases and J 2 bases, leaving 2 bases between the germline ends. Germline lookup yields CDR1 PRHDT and CDR2 FYEKMQ (reference sequence). The CDR3 is made up of 12 amino acids. This chain's CDR3 is CASSLGAYEQYF. CDR3 in DNA: TGTGCCAGCAGCTTAGGGGCCTACGAGCAGTACTTC.

The rearrangement links TRBV4-1 to TRBJ1-2; 7 nucleotides match TRBD1. The V segment lost 4 bases and the J segment 8 bases; nucleotides outside the gene matches: 10. Germline lookup yields CDR1 MGHRA and CDR2 YSYEKL. The CDR3 is 14 residues long. This CDR3 reads CASSPPTGTDGYTF. CDR3 in DNA: TGCGCCAGCAGCCCACCAACCGGGACAGACGGCTACACCTTC.

The rearrangement uses TRBV7-9 and TRBJ1-2, with TRBD1 identical over 8 bases. V lost 3 bases, J lost 3 bases, and 12 bases stayed unmatched. Germline CDR1 SEHNR, CDR2 FQNEAQ (reference sequence). This CDR3 is 17 amino acids long. CDR3 region: CASSLGTGNLGDYGYTF. CDR3 DNA: TGTGCCAGCAGCTTGGGGACAGGAAATCTGGGGGACTATGGCTACACCTTC.

V is TRBV13 and J is TRBJ2-5; TRBD2 agrees at 15 bases. CDR1 is PRHDT, CDR2 FYEKMQ, per germline (reference sequence). This CDR3 is built from 15 residues. The trim removed 4 bases at V and 11 bases at J, leaving 8 bases unmatched. CDR3: CASSWGTSGGREQYF. The CDR3 DNA sequence: TGTGCCAGCAGCTGGGGGACTAGCGGGGGGCGGGAGCAGTACTTC. Based on the CDR3 plus reference TRBV13 and TRBJ2-5, the full variable domain is AAGVIQSPRHLIKEKRETATLKCYPIPRHDTVYWYQQGPGQDPQFLISFYEKMQSDKGSIPDRFSAQQFSDYHSELNMSSLELGDSALYFCASSWGTSGGREQYFGPGTRLLVL.

CDR3 protein: CASSNNEQYF. The CDR3 DNA is TGTGCCAGCAGTAACAACGAGCAGTACTTC. The chain links TRBV6-6 to TRBJ2-7; no firm D call. V lost 5 bases to trimming and J lost 5 bases, with 4 bases between them. The CDR3 has 10 residues. The germline gives CDR1 MNHNY, CDR2 SVGAGI (reference sequence).

The chain links TRBV27 to TRBJ2-6, with TRBD2 identical over 9 bases. V gave up 2 bases and J gave up 2 bases; unmatched junction bases: 7. The V gene's germline CDR1 is MNHEY and CDR2 SMNVEV (reference sequence). The CDR3 covers 18 residues. CDR3: CASSLAGGPIAGANVLTF. The CDR3 DNA reads TGTGCCAGCAGTTTAGCGGGGGGGCCTATAGCTGGGGCCAACGTCCTGACTTTC. Looking up the rest from reference TRBV27 and TRBJ2-6 gives the full variable domain: EAQVTQNPRYLITVTGKKLTVTCSQNMNHEYMSWYRQDPGLGLRQIYYSMNVEVTDKGDVPEGYKVSRKEKRNFPLILESPSPNQTSLYFCASSLAGGPIAGANVLTFGAGSRLTVL.

The chain is built from TRBV15 and TRBJ2-1; D unresolved. The germline gives CDR1 LNHNV, CDR2 YYDKDF (reference sequence). V was pared by 0 bases and J by 7 bases, with 4 bases between. The CDR3 contains 12 residues. DNA of the CDR3: TGTGCCACCAGCAGAGATGGGAATGAGCAGTTCTTC. This codes for CATSRDGNEQFF.

The CDR3 protein is CASSPRGGTEAFF. The CDR3 nucleotides read TGTGCCAGCAGCCCCAGGGGGGGCACTGAAGCTTTCTTT. This chain connects TRBV11-1 to TRBJ1-1; TRBD1 matches 7 bases. This CDR3 comprises 13 residues. Germline V gene data show CDR1 as SGHAT and CDR2 as FQDESV (reference sequence). V shed 5 bases and J 4 bases; nucleotides not matched to a gene: 4.

A remark on this clone: Other DNA sequences within the sample encode an identical CDR3. This sequence joins TRBV27 and TRBJ2-7; D is uncertain. This CDR3 is built from 12 residues. Germline V CDR1 and CDR2: MNHEY, SMNVEV (reference sequence). Trimming shortened V by 5 bases and J by 0 bases, and 5 bases separated the two germline ends. Here the CDR3 reads CASSPSSYEQYF. The CDR3 DNA sequence: TGTGCCAGCAGTCCGAGCTCCTACGAGCAGTACTTC.

The gene calls are TRBV6-6 and TRBJ1-5; D is uncertain. This CDR3 contains 13 residues. Per the germline V gene, CDR1 is MNHNY and CDR2 is SVGAGI (reference sequence). Trimming stripped 4 bases from V and 3 bases from J, with 7 bases between. The CDR3 loop is CASSFEYNQPQHF. The CDR3 nucleotides are TGTGCCAGCAGTTTTGAGTACAATCAGCCCCAGCATTTT.

The chain combines TRBV4-1 with TRBJ1-5; 7 nucleotides line up with TRBD1. Germline trimming cut 4 bases from V and 2 bases from J; bases unmatched to any gene: 5. The CDR3 is made up of 15 amino acids. Germline CDR1 is MGHRA and CDR2 is YSYEKL. CDR3 sequence (DNA): TGCGCCAGCAGCCTCGACAGGGTTGGCAATCAGCCCCAGCATTTT. This encodes CASSLDRVGNQPQHF.

The V gene is TRBV15, the J gene TRBJ2-3, with 10 bases fitting TRBD2. The CDR3 has 17 amino acids. V shed 1 base, J shed 4 bases, and the junction held 8 bases outside the gene matches. Germline values: CDR1 LNHNV, CDR2 YYDKDF (reference sequence). The CDR3 bases are TGTGCCACCAGCAGAGTGGACCCTAGCGGGGGATCAGATACGCAGTATTTT. This gives the protein CATSRVDPSGGSDTQYF.

This clone showed up just a few times. The chain carries TRBV18 and TRBJ1-1; tentative D call: TRBD1 (6 bases). The germline V and J ends were trimmed by 2 bases and 5 bases, with 6 bases remaining between them. The CDR3 is 12 residues long. Looked up from germline, CDR1 is KGHSH and CDR2 is LQKENI. Written as DNA, the CDR3 is TGTGCCAGCTCACCAACAGGGACTGAAGCTTTCTTT. Its protein is CASSPTGTEAFF.

The J gene is TRBJ2-7, the V gene TRBV5-6; TRBD2 agrees at 8 bases. V lost 2 bases, J lost 4 bases, and 17 bases stayed unmatched. Germline CDR1 is SGHDT and CDR2 is YYEEEE. The CDR3 contains 18 residues. The CDR3 DNA reads as TGTGCCAGCAGCTTAGGTATGACGAGAAACGGGGGGGCTTACGAGCAGTACTTC. Translation gives CASSLGMTRNGGAYEQYF. The complete variable domain, with remaining parts taken from reference TRBV5-6 and TRBJ2-7, reads DAGVTQSPTHLIKTRGQQVTLRCSPKSGHDTVSWYQQALGQGPQFIFQYYEEEERQRGNFPDRFSGHQFPNYSSELNVNALLLGDSALYLCASSLGMTRNGGAYEQYFGPGTRLTVT.

Concerning this clone: Relative to the germline gene, one junction end is altered; a read error may explain this. CDR3 protein: CASSLAVASNSGELFF. CDR3 DNA: TGTGCCAGCAGCTTAGCGGTGGCTTCGAACAGCGGGGAGCTGTTTTTT. The chain couples TRBV7-8 to TRBJ2-2; D unclear. Germline V gene lookup returns CDR1 SGHVS and CDR2 FQNEAQ. CDR3 length: 16 residues.

V gene TRBV6-5 combines with J gene TRBJ1-2; 8 nucleotides match TRBD1. V gave up 5 bases and J gave up 4 bases; unmatched junction bases: 6. In germline, CDR1 is MNHEY, CDR2 SVGAGI. This CDR3 comprises 14 residues. CDR3 bases: TGTGCCAGCAGTCTTGACAGGGGAGGCTATGGCTACACCTTC. Translation: CASSLDRGGYGYTF.

The V call is TRBV19, the J call TRBJ2-1; 7 bases are shared with TRBD1. V lost 6 bases to trimming and J lost 0 bases; unmatched junction nucleotides: 5. The CDR3 is 15 residues long. Germline V gene data show CDR1 as LNHDA and CDR2 as SQIVND (reference sequence). CDR3 protein: CASSQQGSSYNEQFF. The CDR3, as DNA: TGTGCCAGTAGCCAACAGGGGAGCTCCTACAATGAGCAGTTCTTC. Full variable domain (rest looked up from reference TRBV19 and TRBJ2-1): DGGITQSPKYLFRKEGQNVTLSCEQNLNHDAMYWYRQDPGQGLRLIYYSQIVNDFQKGDIAEGYSVSREKKESFPLTVTSAQKNPTAFYLCASSQQGSSYNEQFFGPGTRLTVL.

The V call is TRBV11-2, the J call TRBJ1-2, with no clear D. CDR1 and CDR2 (germline): SGHAT, FQNNGV. This CDR3 is 18 amino acids long. V lost 5 bases and J 5 bases, leaving 27 bases between the germline ends. CDR3 protein: CASSQITVAPGGSYGYTF. Written as DNA, the CDR3 is TGTGCCAGCAGCCAAATTACCGTGGCCCCTGGCGGATCTTATGGCTACACCTTC.

The rearrangement joins TRBV13 to TRBJ2-1, with a tentative D call TRBD2 (6 bases). The CDR3 covers 15 residues. Germline V gene data show CDR1 as PRHDT and CDR2 as FYEKMQ (reference sequence). V was shortened by 1 base and J by 9 bases, with 16 bases between the two germline ends. The CDR3 bases are TGTGCCAGCAGCTTAGATCGGCAACTAGCCGGTGAGCAGTTCTTC. Its translation is CASSLDRQLAGEQFF.

This chain uses TRBV6-6 with TRBJ1-6; 11 nucleotides line up with TRBD1. The V gene's germline CDR1 is MNHNY and CDR2 SVGAGI (reference sequence). The CDR3 length is 15 residues. Trimming took 4 bases from V and 9 from J; bases not matched to a gene: 5. The CDR3 DNA reads TGTGCCAGCAGTTTAGAAGGACAGGGGGCTTCACCCCTCCACTTT. Translated: CASSLEGQGASPLHF.

This clone appeared a single time. The rearrangement links TRBV7-3 to TRBJ1-1; D is unclear. This CDR3 has 13 amino acids. The germline V and J ends were trimmed by 4 bases and 6 bases, with 12 bases remaining between them. Germline V gene sequence: CDR1 SGHTA, CDR2 FQGTGA. CDR3 residues: CASSSETGSEAFF. The CDR3 nucleotides are TGTGCCAGCAGCTCTGAAACGGGGTCTGAAGCTTTCTTT.

CDR3 residues: CASMTNTEAFF. Here the CDR3 DNA reads TGTGCCAGTATGACTAACACTGAAGCTTTCTTT. V usage is TRBV27 and J usage is TRBJ1-1; D ambiguous. The CDR3 runs 11 residues. Germline CDR1 MNHEY, CDR2 SMNVEV (reference sequence). V lost 9 bases and J lost 2, with 7 bases in between.

This chain connects TRBV7-2 to TRBJ2-1; TRBD2 matches at 12 bases. The V gene's germline CDR1 is SGHTA and CDR2 FQGNSA. J was trimmed by 6 bases and V by 3 bases; bases with no gene match: 6. The CDR3 spans 16 residues. The CDR3 loop is CASSLELAGGSNEQFF. The CDR3 region has the DNA TGTGCCAGCAGCTTGGAACTAGCGGGGGGCTCCAATGAGCAGTTCTTC.